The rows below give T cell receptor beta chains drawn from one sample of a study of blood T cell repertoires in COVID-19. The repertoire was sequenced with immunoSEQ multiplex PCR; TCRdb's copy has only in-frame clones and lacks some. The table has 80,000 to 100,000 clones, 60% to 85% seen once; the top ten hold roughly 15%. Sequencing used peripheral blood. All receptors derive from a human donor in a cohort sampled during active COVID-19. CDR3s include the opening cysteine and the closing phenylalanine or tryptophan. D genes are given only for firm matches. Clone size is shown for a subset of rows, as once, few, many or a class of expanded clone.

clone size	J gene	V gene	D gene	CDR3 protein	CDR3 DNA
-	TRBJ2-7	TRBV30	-	CAWDPTGMAVEQYF	TGTGCCTGGGACCCCACAGGGATGGCGGTCGAGCAGTACTTC
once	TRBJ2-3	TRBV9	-	CASGYGGGSTDTQYF	TGTGCCAGTGGGTACGGCGGGGGCAGCACAGATACGCAGTATTTT
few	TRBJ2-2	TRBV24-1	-	CATSGPQGRGGELFF	TGTGCCACCAGTGGCCCCCAGGGGAGGGGCGGGGAGCTGTTTTTT
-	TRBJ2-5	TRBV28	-	CATQGRSWETQYF	TGTGCCACCCAGGGTAGGAGCTGGGAGACCCAGTACTTC
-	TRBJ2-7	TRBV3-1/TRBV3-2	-	CASSQVIHEQYF	TGTGCCAGCAGCCAAGTCATCCACGAGCAGTACTTC
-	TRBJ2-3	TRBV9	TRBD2	CASSVTSGRADTQYF	TGTGCCAGCAGCGTCACTAGCGGGAGAGCAGATACGCAGTATTTT
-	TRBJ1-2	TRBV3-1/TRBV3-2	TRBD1	CASSQGDRDYGYTF	TGTGCCAGCAGCCAAGGAGACAGGGACTATGGCTACACCTTC
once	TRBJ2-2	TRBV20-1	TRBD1	CSASWRQGKNTGELFF	TGCAGTGCTAGTTGGAGACAGGGAAAAAACACCGGGGAGCTGTTTTTT
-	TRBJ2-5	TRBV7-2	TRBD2	CASSLAGTSGGETQYF	TGTGCCAGCAGCTTAGCGGGGACTAGCGGAGGGGAGACCCAGTACTTC
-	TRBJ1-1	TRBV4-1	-	CASSQDGDSTEAFF	TGCGCCAGCAGCCAAGATGGGGACTCTACTGAAGCTTTCTTT
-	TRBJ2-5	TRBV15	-	CATGDPEETQYF	TGTGCCACCGGAGATCCAGAAGAGACCCAGTACTTC
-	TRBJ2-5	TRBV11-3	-	CASSLGQVTAYTETQYF	TGTGCCAGCAGCTTAGGTCAAGTGACAGCCTACACGGAGACCCAGTACTTC
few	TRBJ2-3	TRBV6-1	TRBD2	CASSDLSGVPTDTQYF	TGTGCCAGCAGTGATCTCAGCGGGGTCCCCACAGATACGCAGTATTTT
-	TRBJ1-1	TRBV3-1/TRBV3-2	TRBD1	CASSQDTGGTTEAFF	TGTGCCAGCAGCCAGGACACAGGGGGCACCACTGAAGCTTTCTTT
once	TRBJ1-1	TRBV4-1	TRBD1	CASSQTGLLSLTEAFF	TGCGCCAGCAGCCAGACAGGGTTATTGTCCCTCACTGAAGCTTTCTTT
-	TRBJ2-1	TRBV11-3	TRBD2	CASSPRGDWGRDYNEQFF	TGTGCCAGCAGCCCCCGAGGGGATTGGGGGAGGGACTACAATGAGCAGTTCTTC